This T cell receptor (beta chain) came from a study of neurological immune-mediated disorders. This clonotype was recorded at least ten times. Its antigen is unknown. The CDR3 spans 14 residues. CDR1 and CDR2 from the germline V gene are KGHSH and LQKENI. The V gene lost 6 bases and the J gene lost 2 bases, with 14 bases spanning the gap. Findings and caveats of the study: On phylogenetic grouping, the repertoires of 18 of 34 multiple sclerosis patients fell within one related-CDR3 cluster, constituting a possible signature. Neither clinical nor MRI features were found to be associated with the multiple sclerosis repertoire cluster.

Stated time point: longitudinal time-point 1 (baseline). Every sequencing run produced over 160 million TCR-beta sequences, and the sequences from any one run covered 15-18 subjects. One entry per CDR3 protein results from TCRdb running MiXCR on the 5' RACE reads. This table has around 37,000 distinct CDR3 sequences, around 2.9% appearing once. The sequencing input was PBMCs. V is TRBV18 and J is TRBJ2-7; D unresolved. The TCR was taken from a woman aged 60 to 75 with multiple sclerosis. CDR3 sequence reads: CASSHGRPTYEQYF. CDR3 nucleotide sequence: TGTGCCAGCTCCCACGGACGGCCAACCTACGAGCAGTACTTC.